These 9 T cell receptor beta chains share one sample of origin, sequenced in a study of shared clonotypes between healthy human individuals. The naive CD8 subset, CD45RO-negative cells positively selected for CCR7, excluded terminally differentiated effector memory CD45RA+ cells. The data were produced by immunoSEQ multiplex PCR, yet TCRdb's version contains in-frame clones alone and is incomplete. Among roughly 2,000,000 clones listed, about 95% were seen once. The sequenced material came from naive CD8+ T cells sorted from blood. These receptors came from a man aged 18 to 30 in good health.

This clone was recorded only once. The V and J genes are TRBV5-6 and TRBJ1-2; D call uncertain. The CDR3 length is 14 residues. Germline CDR1 and CDR2: SGHDT and YYEEEE. V was shortened by 0 bases and J by 3 bases, with 9 bases between the two germline ends. CDR3 amino acids: CASSLVSADYGYTF. In DNA form, the CDR3 reads TGTGCCAGCAGCTTGGTTTCGGCAGACTATGGCTACACCTTC.

The J gene is TRBJ2-4, the V gene TRBV7-9; possibly TRBD1 or TRBD2 for D (6 bases each). Germline loops: CDR1 SEHNR, CDR2 FQNEAQ (reference sequence). This CDR3 is built from 13 residues. V lost 0 bases, J lost 10 bases, and 10 bases lay in between. The CDR3 region has the DNA TGTGCCAGCAGCTTAGCGGGGGGCTTAATTCAGTACTTC. Translated: CASSLAGGLIQYF.

Concerning this clone: Other DNA sequences in the sample encode the same CDR3. The CDR3 reads CASSLEGGRNTGELFF. The CDR3, as DNA: TGTGCCAGCAGCTTAGAAGGCGGGAGAAACACCGGGGAGCTGTTTTTT. The chain joins TRBV13 to TRBJ2-2; 7 bases map to TRBD2. The CDR3 has 16 amino acids. V dropped 1 base and J dropped 2; count of bases not matched to a gene: 4. CDR1 is PRHDT and CDR2 is FYEKMQ in the germline V gene (reference sequence).

The CDR3 reads CASSGAGANYNEQFF. The CDR3, as DNA: TGTGCCAGCAGCGGAGCGGGGGCAAACTACAATGAGCAGTTCTTC. The genes are TRBV9 and TRBJ2-1, with 8 positions matching TRBD2. CDR3 size: 15 residues. CDR1 and CDR2 (germline): SGDLS, YYNGEE. With V trimmed by 3 bases and J by 3 bases, 5 bases remained unmatched.

The chain employs TRBV7-9 and TRBJ2-7; 11 bases are shared with TRBD2. CDR1 is SEHNR and CDR2 is FQNEAQ in the germline V gene (reference sequence). The CDR3 runs 16 residues. Unmatched junction bases numbered 11, after V lost 4 bases and J lost 6 bases. The CDR3 sequence is CASSSPKGTSGGEQYF. The CDR3 DNA reads TGTGCCAGCAGCTCCCCCAAAGGGACTAGCGGAGGCGAGCAGTACTTC.

The J gene is TRBJ1-5, the V gene TRBV2; D call uncertain. This CDR3 contains 14 residues. Germline CDR1 is SNHLY and CDR2 is FYNNEI. V lost 5 bases to trimming and J lost 0 bases, with 8 bases between them. The CDR3 spells CASSLDGSNQPQHF. As DNA, the CDR3 is TGTGCCAGCAGTTTGGACGGTAGCAATCAGCCCCAGCATTTT.

For this clone: Other DNA sequences in the sample encode the same CDR3. V gene TRBV7-9 combines with J gene TRBJ2-7, with D uncertain. Trimming removed 5 bases at V and 3 bases at J, with 8 bases between. CDR3 length: 12 amino acids. CDR1 is SEHNR, CDR2 FQNEAQ, per germline (reference sequence). The CDR3 DNA reads as TGTGCCAGCAGCCCAGGAGACTACGAGCAGTACTTC. It is translated as CASSPGDYEQYF.

The chain couples TRBV5-1 to TRBJ1-1, with 11 bases fitting TRBD1. V lost 3 bases, J lost 7 bases, and 8 bases stayed unmatched. This CDR3 contains 15 residues. Per the germline V gene, CDR1 is SGHRS and CDR2 is YFSETQ. The DNA of the CDR3 is TGCGCCAGCAGCTCCGGACAGGGGGCACGGCGTGAAGCTTTCTTT. Its protein product is CASSSGQGARREAFF.

The chain recombines TRBV27 with TRBJ2-7; D is ambiguous. The length of the CDR3 is 16 residues. Germline V lookup: CDR1 MNHEY, CDR2 SMNVEV (reference sequence). Trimming shortened V by 3 bases and J by 0 bases, and 15 bases separated the two germline ends. The CDR3 reads CASSLIGPSSSYEQYF. CDR3 in DNA: TGTGCCAGCAGTTTGATCGGACCGTCTAGCTCCTACGAGCAGTACTTC.